This record looks at one T cell receptor (beta chain) sequence and its context. Its target is not known. A junction end diverges from the germline sequence, so it may reflect a read error. This CDR3 region has 15 residues. Per germline, CDR1 DFQATT and CDR2 SNEGSKA (reference sequence). The data were taken from a study of blood T cells in healthy people across ages. It was with a sample-barcoded 5' primer and a J-beta primer mix that a second PCR of about 6 to 12 cycles was run. TCRdb used MiXCR to reprocess the 5' RACE reads, holding one entry per CDR3 protein. The sample contains a few hundred thousand distinct CDR3 sequences, roughly 29% of which appear only once. Whole-study results and caveats: Long-lived donors had more naive CD4+ cells and higher diversity than aged donors. Researchers deemed the diversity estimates from one million T cells underestimates. Per million T cells, TCR beta diversity dropped about linearly as age rose.

The gene calls are TRBV20-1 and TRBJ2-2, with 9 nucleotides matching TRBD1. The receptor comes from an older woman in good health. The sequenced material came from blood. CDR3 in DNA: TGCAGTGCTAGAGGGACAGGGGCGAACACCGGAGAGCTGTTTTTT. This encodes CSARGTGANTGELFF.